These 5 T cell receptor beta chains were all obtained from the same sample, sequenced in a study of Graves' ophthalmopathy and Graves' hyperthyroidism. Beta-chain TCR CDR3 regions were amplified from RNA transcripts. RT-PCR with HTBI primers came first, then second-round multiplex PCR. Each CDR3 protein gets one entry after TCRdb re-called the multiplex PCR reads with MiXCR. The table includes almost 750,000 distinct CDR3 sequences, approximately 40% detected once. The sample consisted of peripheral blood. The receptors originated from an adult man with Graves' ophthalmopathy.

The chain couples TRBV7-3 to TRBJ1-2; D is uncertain. CDR3 length equals 16 residues. CDR1 and CDR2 from the germline V gene are SGHTA and FQGTGA. Trimming took off 5 bases at V and 0 bases at J, with 16 bases between the two ends. DNA for the CDR3: TGTGCCAGCAGCACAGATACGCAGCAACCTAACTATGGCTACACCTTC. Translating gives CASSTDTQQPNYGYTF.

This clonotype was seen more than once but under ten times. The chain is built from TRBV29-1 and TRBJ1-1; TRBD1 matches at 9 bases. The CDR3 consists of 13 residues. V was pared by 4 bases and J by 4 bases, with 4 bases of the junction left unmatched. From germline, CDR1 is SQVTM and CDR2 ANQGSEA. CDR3 DNA: TGCAGCGTTGGCGGACAGGGGTTCACTGAAGCTTTCTTT. Translation gives CSVGGQGFTEAFF.

This sequence joins TRBV25-1 and TRBJ1-1, with D tentatively TRBD1 (6 bases). The CDR3 contains 14 residues. Germline-derived CDR1 and CDR2 are MGHDK and SYGVNS. CDR3 nucleotide sequence: TGTGCTAGCTACGACACAGGGAAGAACACTGAAGCTTTCTTT. Its translation: CASYDTGKNTEAFF. Filled out from reference TRBV25-1 and TRBJ1-1, the complete variable domain reads EADIYQTPRYLVIGTGKKITLECSQTMGHDKMYWYQQDPGMELHLIHYSYGVNSTEKGDLSSESTVSRIRTEHFPLTLESARPSHTSQYLCASYDTGKNTEAFFGQGTRLTVV.

This chain uses TRBV10-3 with TRBJ1-2, with D possibly matching TRBD1 (6 bases). CDR1 ENHRY and CDR2 SYGVKD come from the germline V gene. CDR3 length: 13 amino acids. Trimming removed 1 base at V and 8 bases at J, with 11 bases between. CDR3 nucleotides: TGTGCCATCAGTGAGTTGGGGGGGCGGGGCTACACCTTC. Its translation: CAISELGGRGYTF.

This clonotype was observed a handful of times. This chain links TRBV11-2 with TRBJ1-5; TRBD1 is a possible D gene (5 bases). This CDR3 has 15 amino acids. CDR1 and CDR2 from the germline V gene are SGHAT and FQNNGV. Trimming removed 3 bases from V and 1 base from J, with 10 bases in between. The chain's CDR3 is CASSLATESNQPQHF. In DNA, the CDR3 is TGTGCCAGCAGCTTGGCGACAGAGAGCAATCAGCCCCAGCATTTT.